These T cell receptor beta chains were read from a single sample in a study of blood T cells in healthy people across ages. A single record per CDR3 protein comes from TCRdb applying MiXCR to the 5' RACE reads. This sample has about 1.8 million distinct CDR3 sequences; around 48% occur once, and the top ten carry more than 2%. Sequenced: blood. The receptors stem from a woman aged 40 to 55 in good health. Each CDR3 is given with its conserved first and last residue. The D gene is left open where the match is weak. Size is omitted from some rows. Given values are once, few, many or a class for expanded clones.

V: TRBV7-2; J: TRBJ1-2; size: -; D: -; DNA: TGTGCCAGCAGCTTATACCAGGCCTATGGCTACACCTTC; CDR3: CASSLYQAYGYTF
V: TRBV7-2; J: TRBJ2-3; size: -; D: TRBD2; DNA: TGTGCCAGCAGTACGCTAGCGGCAGATACGCAGTATTTT; CDR3: CASSTLAADTQYF
V: TRBV20-1; J: TRBJ2-7; size: few; D: -; DNA: TGCAGTGCTAGAGATCTGTACGGACCCGAATACGAGCAGTACTTC; CDR3: CSARDLYGPEYEQYF
V: TRBV6-1; J: TRBJ2-1; size: -; D: -; DNA: TGTGCCAGCAGTGAAGTGGGGGTGCTGGGTGAGCAGTTCTTC; CDR3: CASSEVGVLGEQFF
V: TRBV12-3/TRBV12-4; J: TRBJ2-1; size: -; D: -; DNA: TGTGCCAGCAGTTTAGAGGTGGTAGATGAGCAGTTCTTC; CDR3: CASSLEVVDEQFF
V: TRBV6-6; J: TRBJ2-7; size: -; D: -; DNA: TGTGCCAGCAGTTACTCCCCGGGTAACTACGAGCAGTACTTC; CDR3: CASSYSPGNYEQYF
V: TRBV9; J: TRBJ2-7; size: few; D: TRBD2; DNA: TGTGCCAGCAGCGTAGGGGCGGGAGCGGTAGATAGCTCCTACGAGCAGTACTTC; CDR3: CASSVGAGAVDSSYEQYF
V: TRBV20-1; J: TRBJ2-7; size: few; D: -; DNA: TGCAGTGCCATTTTGGGGGCCTACGAGCAGTACTTC; CDR3: CSAILGAYEQYF
V: TRBV12-3/TRBV12-4; J: TRBJ2-5; size: few; D: -; DNA: TGTGCCAGCAGTTTACATGGGTACCAAGAGACCCAGTACTTC; CDR3: CASSLHGYQETQYF
V: TRBV20-1; J: TRBJ1-2; size: -; D: -; DNA: TGCAGTGCTAGAGCGGGTCCCGCCGGGTATGGCTACACCTTC; CDR3: CSARAGPAGYGYTF
V: TRBV4-3; J: TRBJ2-1; size: -; D: TRBD2; DNA: TGCGCCAGCAGCCAAGGAGTGGGACTAGCCCTCTACAATGAGCAGTTCTTC; CDR3: CASSQGVGLALYNEQFF
V: TRBV27; J: TRBJ2-7; size: -; D: -; DNA: TGTGCCAGCAGGGGGTCAGGGAACTACGAGCAGTACTTC; CDR3: CASRGSGNYEQYF
V: TRBV11-2; J: TRBJ2-7; size: few; D: TRBD1; DNA: TGTGCCAGCAGCTCCTTCCGGGACAGGGAAGGCGAGCAGTACTTC; CDR3: CASSSFRDREGEQYF
V: TRBV7-2; J: TRBJ2-4; size: once; D: -; DNA: TGTGCCAGCAGCCCAGACGCGGACATTCAGTACTTC; CDR3: CASSPDADIQYF
V: TRBV5-1; J: TRBJ2-2; size: -; D: -; DNA: TGCGCCAGCAGCTTGGTTTCAGTAAACACCGGGGAGCTGTTTTTT; CDR3: CASSLVSVNTGELFF
V: TRBV20-1; J: TRBJ1-4; size: -; D: -; DNA: TGCAGTGCTAGAGATATAAGGGGAGCAACTAATGAAAAACTGTTTTTT; CDR3: CSARDIRGATNEKLFF
V: TRBV7-9; J: TRBJ2-1; size: few; D: -; DNA: TGTGCCAGCAGCGGGGGGACGGTTGCTCTACTGGTTGAGCAGTTCTTC; CDR3: CASSGGTVALLVEQFF
V: TRBV12-3/TRBV12-4; J: TRBJ1-6; size: -; D: -; DNA: TGTGCCAGCAGTTCCACCCTAGGGGTAGGTCCACCCCTCCACTTT; CDR3: CASSSTLGVGPPLHF
V: TRBV12-3/TRBV12-4; J: TRBJ2-1; size: few; D: -; DNA: TGTGCCAGCAACCGACAGGCAAACAATGAGCAGTTCTTC; CDR3: CASNRQANNEQFF
V: TRBV4-3; J: TRBJ1-4; size: -; D: TRBD1; DNA: TGCGCCAGCAGCCAAGGCTTCGGACAGGGGGATGAAAAACTGTTTTTT; CDR3: CASSQGFGQGDEKLFF
V: TRBV28; J: TRBJ2-6; size: -; D: TRBD1; DNA: TGTGCCTCGACTCCACAGGGGGGCTCTGGGGCCAACGTCCTGACTTTC; CDR3: CASTPQGGSGANVLTF
V: TRBV5-5; J: TRBJ2-3; size: -; D: -; DNA: TGTGCCAGCAGCTCCAGTGAAGGGGGGAAAGTTAGAGATACGCAGTATTTT; CDR3: CASSSSEGGKVRDTQYF
V: TRBV6-1; J: TRBJ1-5; size: -; D: -; DNA: TGTGCCATCCTCGACAGGTCTTATAGCAATCAGCCCCAGCATTTT; CDR3: CAILDRSYSNQPQHF
V: TRBV9; J: TRBJ1-6; size: few; D: -; DNA: TGTGCCAGCAGCGTCTCTGGCGCACCCCTCCACTTT; CDR3: CASSVSGAPLHF
V: TRBV7-2; J: TRBJ2-5; size: -; D: TRBD2; DNA: TGTGCCAGCAGCTTAACTGATTCGAGACTAGCGGGGGGTTGGGCGACCCAGTACTTC; CDR3: CASSLTDSRLAGGWATQYF
V: TRBV20-1; J: TRBJ2-5; size: -; D: -; DNA: TGCAGTGCCCACGACTTTGGGCTAGCACGCAAAGATTGGGGAGAGACCCAGTACTTC; CDR3: CSAHDFGLARKDWGETQYF
V: TRBV6-5; J: TRBJ2-3; size: few; D: -; DNA: TGTGCCAGCAGTTACTCGACCGATACTAGCACAGATACGCAGTATTTT; CDR3: CASSYSTDTSTDTQYF
V: TRBV28; J: TRBJ1-6; size: -; D: -; DNA: TGTGCCAGTCTTCCAGTCGACTATAATTCACCCCTCCACTTT; CDR3: CASLPVDYNSPLHF